The 2 T cell receptor beta chains below were found in one sample sequenced in a study of cytomegalovirus exposure and HLA in healthy donors. TCRdb keeps only in-frame clones here, not all; method: immunoSEQ multiplex PCR. The repertoire holds 160,000 or so clones, with approximately 86% as singletons. The sequenced material came from PBMCs. All receptors derive from a man aged 18 to 29 in good health and CMV-seropositive.

V usage is TRBV7-9 and J usage is TRBJ2-3, with 12 bases fitting TRBD2. The CDR3 runs to 18 residues. The germline V gene encodes CDR1 SEHNR and CDR2 FQNEAQ (reference sequence). V trimming: 1 base; J trimming: 1 base; junction bases outside the gene matches: 6. The CDR3 nucleotides are TGTGCCAGCAGCTTAGTTAAACTAGCGGGAGGAGGCACAGATACGCAGTATTTT. Protein: CASSLVKLAGGGTDTQYF. The full variable domain, with the rest looked up from reference TRBV7-9 and TRBJ2-3, is DTGVSQNPRHKITKRGQNVTFRCDPISEHNRLYWYRQTLGQGPEFLTYFQNEAQLEKSRLLSDRFSAERPKGSFSTLEIQRTEQGDSAMYLCASSLVKLAGGGTDTQYFGPGTRLTVL.

The chain uses TRBV11-2 and TRBJ2-4, with 10 bases identical to TRBD2. Germline values: CDR1 SGHAT, CDR2 FQNNGV. This CDR3 is built from 15 residues. With 5 bases clipped from V and 1 base from J, the junction kept 2 bases outside the gene matches. CDR3 DNA: TGTGCCAGCAGCGATAGCGGGAGGGCCAAAAACATTCAGTACTTC. It specifies CASSDSGRAKNIQYF.